One T cell receptor (beta chain) is described in this entry. The entry originates in a study of blood T cell repertoires in COVID-19. On the study more broadly: Samples came from the United States, Italy and Spain, spanning acute and convalescent COVID-19. T cells, B-cell-depleted T cells, or PBMCs supplied cDNA or gDNA.

Authors' analysis steps: Cell counts per sample came from amplifying reference gene primers. Some clones are missing from TCRdb's copy, which holds only in-frame ones; the method was immunoSEQ multiplex PCR. V and J calls and clone size are those listed in that table; D and trimming were worked out from the DNA. The data contain roughly 130,000 clones, roughly 86% of them seen just once; the ten biggest clones take up approximately 4%. This CDR3 spans 13 amino acids. Germline V gives CDR1 SGHRS, CDR2 YFSETQ. This sequence was found in a woman between 55 and 75 years old with acute or convalescent COVID-19. The sample taken for sequencing was peripheral blood. V usage is TRBV5-1 and J usage is TRBJ1-1, with D possibly being TRBD1 (6 bases). The CDR3 bases are TGCGCTAAGGACAGCGGTGCGAACACTGAAGCTTTCTTT. Amino acids: CAKDSGANTEAFF.